This T cell receptor beta chain was documented in a study of T-cell memory formation after mild COVID-19. Study details: TCR clusters were mostly donor specific. Notes on the study in general: Those CD4+ clones that contracted were mainly in CM and EM (CD8+ ones in EMRA). The finding that pre-infection memory included some responding clones suggested that cross-reactive memory joined. There was a balanced CD4/CD8 profile in clones contracting day 15 to 85, and later expanders leaned CD4+.

Notes on this clonotype: Its target is not known.

TCRdb reprocessed the 5' RACE reads with MiXCR, giving one entry per CDR3 protein. The repertoire includes 250,000 to 300,000 distinct CDR3 sequences, 15% to 20% of them detected once, and less than 30% sits in the top ten. Input material: PBMCs or a T cell subset sorted from them (not recorded which). The sequence came from a man aged 18-30 years who had mild COVID-19 (a few samples of this study predate the infection). Cell type and time point are not known.

The CDR3 spells CASRSGTVEGETQYF. The CDR3 bases are TGCGCCAGCAGATCTGGGACAGTGGAGGGGGAGACCCAGTACTTC. The V gene is TRBV5-1, the J gene TRBJ2-5, with D possibly TRBD1 on 7 matching bases. The CDR3 has 15 residues. Trimming left V 5 bases short and J 5 bases short, with 19 bases between. Germline lookup yields CDR1 SGHRS and CDR2 YFSETQ.